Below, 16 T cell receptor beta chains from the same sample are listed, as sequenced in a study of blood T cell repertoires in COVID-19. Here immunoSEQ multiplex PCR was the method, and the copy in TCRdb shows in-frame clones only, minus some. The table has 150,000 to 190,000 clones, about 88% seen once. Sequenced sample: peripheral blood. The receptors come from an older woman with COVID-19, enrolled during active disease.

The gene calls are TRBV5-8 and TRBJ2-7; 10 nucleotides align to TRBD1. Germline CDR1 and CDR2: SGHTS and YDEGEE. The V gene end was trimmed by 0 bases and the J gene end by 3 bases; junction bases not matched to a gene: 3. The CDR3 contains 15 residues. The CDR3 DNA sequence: TGTGCCAGCAGCTTGGCAGGGACAGGGGTCTACGAGCAGTACTTC. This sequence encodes CASSLAGTGVYEQYF.

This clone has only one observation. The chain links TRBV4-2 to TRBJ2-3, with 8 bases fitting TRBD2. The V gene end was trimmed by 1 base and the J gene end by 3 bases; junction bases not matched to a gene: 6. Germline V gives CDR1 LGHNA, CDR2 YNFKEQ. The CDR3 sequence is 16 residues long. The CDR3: CASSQGSGSGTDTQYF. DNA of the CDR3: TGTGCCAGCAGCCAAGGAAGCGGGAGTGGAACAGATACGCAGTATTTT.

CDR3: CASSLPGQGAETQYF. CDR3 bases: TGTGCCAGCAGCTTACCGGGACAGGGGGCGGAGACCCAGTACTTC. The chain uses TRBV7-2 and TRBJ2-5; TRBD1 matches at 12 bases. This CDR3 contains 15 residues. Losses at the gene ends were 2 bases for V and 5 bases for J; bases not matched to a gene: 3. The germline V gene has CDR1 SGHTA and CDR2 FQGNSA.

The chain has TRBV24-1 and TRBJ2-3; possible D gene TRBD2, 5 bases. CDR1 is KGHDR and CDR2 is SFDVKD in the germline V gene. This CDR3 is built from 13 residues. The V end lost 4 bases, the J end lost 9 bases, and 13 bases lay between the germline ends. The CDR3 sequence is CATSDADFGTQYF. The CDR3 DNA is TGTGCCACCAGTGACGCGGACTTCGGGACGCAGTATTTT.

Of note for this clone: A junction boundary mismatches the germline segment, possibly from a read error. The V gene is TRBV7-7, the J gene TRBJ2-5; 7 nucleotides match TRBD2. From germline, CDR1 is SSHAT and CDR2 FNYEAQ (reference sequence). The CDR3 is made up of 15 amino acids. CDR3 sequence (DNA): TGTGCTAGCAGCTTAGCCGGGGGGTTTCCAGAGACCCAGTACTTC. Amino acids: CASSLAGGFPETQYF.

The CDR3 region is CATSREPGSFNSPLHF. The CDR3 region has the DNA TGTGCCACCAGCAGAGAGCCAGGGTCTTTTAATTCACCCCTCCACTTT. The gene calls are TRBV15 and TRBJ1-6; a weak D match, TRBD1 (5 bases). CDR3 length equals 16 residues. The ends were cut back, 0 bases at V and 6 bases at J, with 12 bases in the middle. Germline assignment: CDR1 LNHNV and CDR2 YYDKDF (reference sequence).

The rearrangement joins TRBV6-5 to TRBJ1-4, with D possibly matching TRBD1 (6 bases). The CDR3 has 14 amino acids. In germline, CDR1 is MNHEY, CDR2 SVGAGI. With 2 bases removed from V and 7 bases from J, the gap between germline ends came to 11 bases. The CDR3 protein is CASSYGGATEKLFF. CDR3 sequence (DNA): TGTGCCAGCAGTTACGGGGGGGCAACTGAAAAACTGTTTTTT.

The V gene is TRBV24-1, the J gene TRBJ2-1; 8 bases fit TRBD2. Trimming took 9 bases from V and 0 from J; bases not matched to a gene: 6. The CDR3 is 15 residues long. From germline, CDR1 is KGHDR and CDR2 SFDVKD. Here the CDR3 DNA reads TGTGCCACCTCCGGGACTAGTGGCTCCTACAATGAGCAGTTCTTC. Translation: CATSGTSGSYNEQFF.

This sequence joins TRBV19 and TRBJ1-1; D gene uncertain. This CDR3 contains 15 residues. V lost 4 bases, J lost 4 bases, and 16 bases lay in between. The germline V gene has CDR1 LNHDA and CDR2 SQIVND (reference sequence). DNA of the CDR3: TGTGCCAGTAGTACCCTGTCCCGCTCGGGCACTGAAGCTTTCTTT. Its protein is CASSTLSRSGTEAFF.

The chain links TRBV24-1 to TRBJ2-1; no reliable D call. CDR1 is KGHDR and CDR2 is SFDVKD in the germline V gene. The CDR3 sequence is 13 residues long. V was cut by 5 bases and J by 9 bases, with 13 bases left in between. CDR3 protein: CATSAHSIGEQFF. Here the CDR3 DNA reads TGTGCCACCAGTGCCCATAGCATTGGTGAGCAGTTCTTC.

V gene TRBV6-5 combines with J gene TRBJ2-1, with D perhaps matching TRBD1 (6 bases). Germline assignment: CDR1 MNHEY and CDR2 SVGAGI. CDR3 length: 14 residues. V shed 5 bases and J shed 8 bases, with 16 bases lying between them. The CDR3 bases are TGTGCCAGCAGTCAGAGCAGGGGCCGGGATGAGCAGTTCTTC. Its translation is CASSQSRGRDEQFF.

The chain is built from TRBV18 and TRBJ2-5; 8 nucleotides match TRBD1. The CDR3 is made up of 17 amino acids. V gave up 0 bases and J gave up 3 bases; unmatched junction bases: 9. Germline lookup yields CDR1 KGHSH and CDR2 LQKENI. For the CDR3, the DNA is TGTGCCAGCTCACCACCAGGCAGGGGGCCAGGGGAAGAGACCCAGTACTTC. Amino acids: CASSPPGRGPGEETQYF.

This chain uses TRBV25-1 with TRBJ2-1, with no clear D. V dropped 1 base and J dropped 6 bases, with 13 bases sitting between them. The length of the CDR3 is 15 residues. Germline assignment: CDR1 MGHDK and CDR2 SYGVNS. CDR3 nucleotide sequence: TGTGCCAGCAGTGAATTAGAACAGATAGGCAATGAGCAGTTCTTC. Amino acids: CASSELEQIGNEQFF.

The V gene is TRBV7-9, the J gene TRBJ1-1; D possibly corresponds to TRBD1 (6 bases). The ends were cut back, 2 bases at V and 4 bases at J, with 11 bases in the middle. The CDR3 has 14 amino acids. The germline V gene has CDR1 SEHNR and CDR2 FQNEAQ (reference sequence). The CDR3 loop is CASSLLQGGTEAFF. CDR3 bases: TGTGCCAGCAGCTTATTACAGGGTGGCACTGAAGCTTTCTTT.

This CDR3 reads CASSPQRERNEQYF. Written as DNA, the CDR3 is TGTGCCAGCAGTCCCCAGAGGGAGAGGAACGAGCAGTACTTC. This chain links TRBV6-5 with TRBJ2-7; D possibly corresponds to TRBD2 (5 bases). Germline-derived CDR1 and CDR2 are MNHEY and SVGAGI. The CDR3 totals 14 residues. Trimming stripped 5 bases from V and 5 bases from J, with 16 bases between.

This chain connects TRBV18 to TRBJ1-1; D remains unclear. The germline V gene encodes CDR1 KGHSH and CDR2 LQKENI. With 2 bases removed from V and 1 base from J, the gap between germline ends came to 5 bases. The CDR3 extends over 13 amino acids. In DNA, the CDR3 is TGTGCCAGCTCACCAGGCAAGAACACTGAAGCTTTCTTT. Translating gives CASSPGKNTEAFF.